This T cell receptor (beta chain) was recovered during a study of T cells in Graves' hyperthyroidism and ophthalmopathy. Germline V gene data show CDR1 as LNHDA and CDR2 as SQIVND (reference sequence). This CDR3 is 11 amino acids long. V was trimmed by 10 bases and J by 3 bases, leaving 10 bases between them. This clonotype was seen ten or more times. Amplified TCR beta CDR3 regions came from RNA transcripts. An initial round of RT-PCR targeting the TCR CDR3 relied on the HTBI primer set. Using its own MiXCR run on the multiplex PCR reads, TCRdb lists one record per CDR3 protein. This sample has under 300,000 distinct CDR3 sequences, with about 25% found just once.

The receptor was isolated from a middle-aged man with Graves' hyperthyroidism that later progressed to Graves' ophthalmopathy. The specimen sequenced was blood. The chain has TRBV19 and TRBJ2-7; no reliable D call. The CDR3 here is CATGQYYEQYF. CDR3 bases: TGTGCCACCGGCCAATACTACGAGCAGTACTTC.